The sequence of this T cell receptor (beta chain) was determined in a study of OX40 agonist ivuxolimab in advanced cancers. Study information: Earlier treatment with anti-PD-1, anti-PD-L1 or anti-CTLA-4 was permitted, and roughly 40% had received some.

Repertoires were generated with immunoSEQ multiplex PCR, while TCRdb's copy carries only in-frame clones and drops some. The sample shows more than 100,000 clones, 80% to 90% of them seen only once. The CDR3 loop spans 13 amino acids. The V gene lost 2 bases and the J gene lost 1 base, with 5 bases spanning the gap. CDR1 and CDR2 from the germline V gene are MNHNY and SVGAGI (reference sequence). Patients were ruled out by autoimmune disease history or systemic immunosuppression. The chain carries TRBV6-6 and TRBJ1-1; unclear D gene. Sequences were derived from CD4+ or CD8+ T cells sorted from blood, sampled in a trial of the OX40 agonist ivuxolimab. This TCR came from an adult with an advanced solid tumor such as melanoma, head and neck, liver or kidney cancer. The CDR3 is CASSYQGNTEAFF. In DNA, the CDR3 is TGTGCCAGCAGTTACCAAGGGAACACTGAAGCTTTCTTT.